Listed below are T cell receptor beta chains from one sample, sequenced in a study of response to subunit inactivated influenza vaccine. TCRdb passed the RT-PCR reads through MiXCR, listing each CDR3 protein once. The sample gives roughly 170,000 distinct CDR3 sequences, 9.2% of which show up once; around 9.9% is in the top ten. Specimen: non-naive T cells sorted from PBMCs, collected on the day of vaccination. All receptors derive from a man in his fifties or sixties who received an inactivated influenza vaccine. Each CDR3 is given with its conserved first and last residue. The size of a clone is reported for some rows only, either as once, few or many, or as a class for expanded clones.

v_call	j_call	clone_size	cdr3_aa
TRBV28	TRBJ2-7	few	CASSRGPWEQYF
TRBV7-2	TRBJ2-5	NA	CASSLFQAQETQYF
TRBV4-3	TRBJ2-1	few	CASSQDLDQRGEQFF
TRBV3-1	TRBJ2-1	few	CASSQDVRLAGVGEQFF
TRBV28	TRBJ1-4	NA	CASEPGQYNEKLFF
TRBV14	TRBJ2-7	few	CASSQDRQLYEQYF
TRBV2	TRBJ1-1	NA	CASSERWGKNTEAFF
TRBV12-3/TRBV12-4	TRBJ2-2	many	CASNPTRVNTGELFF
TRBV24-1	TRBJ2-2	few	CATSDSGTSGSIGTGELFF
TRBV3-1	TRBJ2-7	few	CASSPLAGTTYEQYF
TRBV5-1	TRBJ2-1	NA	CASSLLLREVDEQFF
TRBV5-1	TRBJ2-7	NA	CASSLLGGGSYEQYF
TRBV5-1	TRBJ2-3	many	CASSLELGRASDTQYF
TRBV20-1	TRBJ2-5	NA	CSARRTAQETQYF
TRBV6-1	TRBJ2-3	NA	CASNQGSTDTQYF
TRBV12-3/TRBV12-4	TRBJ1-1	few	CASRAGVINTEAFF
TRBV5-6	TRBJ2-7	many	CASSSGYEQYF
TRBV9	TRBJ2-3	few	CASSGGLGGSTDTQYF
TRBV10-3	TRBJ1-3	NA	CAISPGPGSGNTIYF
TRBV28	TRBJ2-7	many	CASKRVVGGYEQYF
TRBV20-1	TRBJ2-7	many	CSAREWPGLAGHEQYF
TRBV4-2	TRBJ2-1	few	CASSQGAGGPGNEQFF
TRBV28	TRBJ2-1	NA	CASSSRLASYNEQFF
TRBV30	TRBJ1-5	NA	CAWRLTGSNQPQHF
TRBV28	TRBJ2-2	many	CASTPSGTGNTGELFF
TRBV27	TRBJ1-2	NA	CASSLGGGGVYGYTF
TRBV28	TRBJ1-5	few	CASSVRQGGNQPQHF
TRBV20-1	TRBJ1-2	NA	CSARVRQGNYGYTF
TRBV5-1	TRBJ2-5	few	CASSLVETQYF
TRBV28	TRBJ2-7	many	CASTPGATYEQYF
TRBV12-3/TRBV12-4	TRBJ1-2	many	CASRTTGSGYTF
TRBV5-1	TRBJ2-7	few	CASSAGDGWDYEQYF
TRBV11-2	TRBJ1-2	NA	CASSSPRRPYGYTF
TRBV5-4	TRBJ1-2	many	CASSREGQGARGSGYTF
TRBV7-2	TRBJ2-2	few	CASSRGQGFKSGELFF
TRBV10-3	TRBJ2-1	NA	CAISGGRASGSNNEQFF
TRBV5-1	TRBJ2-1	few	CASSLVVIATGDGGEQFF